These 9 T cell receptor beta chains were sequenced from one sample in a study of regulatory dendritic cells for organ transplantation. Profiling relied on immunoSEQ multiplex PCR, and the TCRdb table lists in-frame clones only, not all of them. This sample has around 11,000 clones; roughly 65% occur once, and the top ten carry 0.55% to 0.7%. Antigens of these TCRs are unknown. CFSE-labeled sorted T cells met regulatory or mature dendritic cells for 4 to 6 days. Material: naive CD4+ T cells from blood cultured with dendritic cells. Noted subset: CD45RA+ naive T cells. The receptor set was obtained from a human donor in good health.

This clone was seen a single time. This sequence joins TRBV5-6 and TRBJ2-4; a weak D match, TRBD1 (5 bases). In germline, CDR1 is SGHDT, CDR2 YYEEEE. The V and J ends lost 4 bases and 0 bases respectively, with 11 bases between them. The CDR3 runs to 15 residues. The CDR3 here is CASSLQGVAKNIQYF. The CDR3 region has the DNA TGTGCCAGCAGCCTCCAGGGCGTAGCCAAAAACATTCAGTACTTC.

This clone came up once. This chain links TRBV5-1 with TRBJ2-2; 9 nucleotides agree with TRBD2. Germline CDR1 reads SGHRS; CDR2 reads YFSETQ. The CDR3 has 15 amino acids. J was trimmed by 5 bases and V by 0 bases; bases with no gene match: 2. The CDR3 here is CASSLAAGGTGELFF. The DNA of the CDR3 is TGCGCCAGCAGCTTGGCCGCGGGGGGGACCGGGGAGCTGTTTTTT. Using reference TRBV5-1 and TRBJ2-2 for the parts outside the CDR3, the full variable domain is KAGVTQTPRYLIKTRGQQVTLSCSPISGHRSVSWYQQTPGQGLQFLFEYFSETQRNKGNFPGRFSGRQFSNSRSEMNVSTLELGDSALYLCASSLAAGGTGELFFGEGSRLTVL.

The chain recombines TRBV4-2 with TRBJ1-2, with D perhaps TRBD1 (5 bases). The V and J ends lost 5 bases and 4 bases respectively, with 17 bases between them. This CDR3 contains 15 residues. CDR1 is LGHNA and CDR2 is YNFKEQ in the germline V gene. The CDR3 sequence is CASSLSWTQTYGYTF. The CDR3 DNA follows: TGTGCCAGCAGCTTGTCATGGACACAAACCTATGGCTACACCTTC.

The chain carries TRBV19 and TRBJ1-2, with D tentatively TRBD1 (6 bases). V was pared by 7 bases and J by 4 bases, with 19 bases between. Germline-derived CDR1 and CDR2 are LNHDA and SQIVND (reference sequence). The CDR3 spans 15 residues. The CDR3 here is CASTTARGGAYGYTF. CDR3 nucleotide sequence: TGTGCCAGTACCACCGCGAGGGGGGGCGCCTATGGCTACACCTTC.

The gene calls are TRBV6-5 and TRBJ1-6, with D possibly TRBD1 on 5 matching bases. Trimming pared 5 bases from V and 9 bases from J, leaving 17 bases between. CDR1 and CDR2 (germline): MNHEY, SVGAGI. The CDR3 is 15 residues long. In DNA, the CDR3 is TGTGCCAGCAGTCGGGACTTCGAACGGGGTTCACCCCTCCACTTT. Translated: CASSRDFERGSPLHF.

CDR3 nucleotides: TGTGCCAGCGGACTAGCGGGACCTACGGAGCAGTACTTC. As protein: CASGLAGPTEQYF. The gene calls are TRBV2 and TRBJ2-7; TRBD2 matches 12 bases. From germline, CDR1 is SNHLY and CDR2 FYNNEI. The V gene end was trimmed by 8 bases and the J gene end by 7 bases; junction bases not matched to a gene: 6. CDR3 length: 13 amino acids. The full variable domain, completed using reference TRBV2 and TRBJ2-7, is EPEVTQTPSHQVTQMGQEVILRCVPISNHLYFYWYRQILGQKVEFLVSFYNNEISEKSEIFDDQFSVERPDGSNFTLKIRSTKLEDSAMYFCASGLAGPTEQYFGPGTRLTVT.

V usage is TRBV11-3 and J usage is TRBJ2-2, with 9 bases that match TRBD2. The junction had 8 bases not matched to a gene; V was cut back by 3 bases and J by 6 bases. Germline CDR1 SGHNT, CDR2 YENEEA. CDR3 length: 16 residues. The CDR3 loop reads CASSFFSGGHPGELFF. CDR3 sequence (DNA): TGTGCCAGCAGCTTCTTCAGCGGGGGGCACCCCGGGGAGCTGTTTTTT. Combining the CDR3 with reference TRBV11-3 and TRBJ2-2 gives the whole variable domain EAGVVQSPRYKIIEKKQPVAFWCNPISGHNTLYWYLQNLGQGPELLIRYENEEAVDDSQLPKDRFSAERLKGVDSTLKIQPAELGDSAVYLCASSFFSGGHPGELFFGEGSRLTVL.

The chain employs TRBV5-1 and TRBJ2-5, with 12 bases matching TRBD2. Germline CDR1 and CDR2: SGHRS and YFSETQ. This CDR3 comprises 17 residues. Trimming took 4 bases from V and 5 from J; bases not matched to a gene: 12. The CDR3 sequence is CASSTGLAGYKAETQYF. The CDR3 bases are TGCGCCAGCAGCACCGGACTAGCGGGGTACAAGGCGGAGACCCAGTACTTC.

The chain employs TRBV18 and TRBJ1-1; possibly TRBD1 for D (5 bases). This CDR3 has 14 residues. V gave up 1 base and J gave up 1 base, with 7 bases separating them. Germline V gene sequence: CDR1 KGHSH, CDR2 LQKENI. CDR3 DNA sequence: TGTGCCAGCTCACCACTACAGGAGAACACTGAAGCTTTCTTT. It translates to CASSPLQENTEAFF.